This record concerns one T cell receptor beta chain sequence. The sample comes from a study of T cell responses to AZD1222 COVID-19 vaccine. Deletions cut 4 bases from V and 4 bases from J, with 23 bases between. Germline V gene lookup returns CDR1 SGHNT and CDR2 YYREEE (reference sequence). This CDR3 spans 17 amino acids. Sequenced by immunoSEQ multiplex PCR; TCRdb stores in-frame clones only, minus some. The sample includes fewer than 150,000 clones, over 90% seen only once; the top ten take roughly 0.9%. This receptor was taken from an adult in good health. The V and J genes are TRBV5-4 and TRBJ2-5, with D perhaps given as TRBD1 or TRBD2 (5 bases each). Sequencing was performed on peripheral blood, taken on day 0 of AZD1222 vaccination. In DNA, the CDR3 is TGTGCCAGCAGCCTCCCCCAGGGAGAATTGCTCCCAGAGACCCAGTACTTC. Its protein is CASSLPQGELLPETQYF.